This TCR beta chain was identified in a study of T cells in Graves' hyperthyroidism and ophthalmopathy. Notes on the study in general: Separation of ophthalmopathy from stable hyperthyroidism was achieved by a 13 V-J model. Ophthalmopathy was model-predicted a median roughly 6.2 months pre-onset.

V was clipped by 3 bases and J by 10 bases, with 7 bases between them. This CDR3 is built from 11 residues. Germline-derived CDR1 and CDR2 are SGHAT and FQNNGV. This clonotype was observed a few times. Its antigen is as yet unknown. TCR beta CDR3 sequences were amplified from RNA transcripts. Primed by the HTBI set, a first-round RT-PCR was run on the TCR CDR3. TCRdb recomputed calls from the multiplex PCR reads with MiXCR, one row per CDR3 protein. The table has some 400,000 distinct CDR3 sequences, 13% seen once. The blood sample dates from first hyperthyroidism diagnosis, preceding any ophthalmopathy symptoms.

The genes are TRBV11-2 and TRBJ2-1; no clear D. The clonotype was recovered from a man aged 25-45 years with Graves' hyperthyroidism that later progressed to Graves' ophthalmopathy. Input material: blood. CDR3 loop: CASSLGWEQFF. The CDR3 DNA sequence: TGTGCCAGCAGCTTGGGGTGGGAGCAGTTCTTC.